A single sample gave rise to the 32 T cell receptor beta chains below, sequenced in a study of CXCR3-negative and CXCR3-positive naive CD8 T cells. UMI-labeled 5' RACE yielded the TRB cDNA libraries. For each CDR3 protein, TCRdb gives one entry from its re-call of the 5' RACE reads, without DNA. This table lists some 130,000 distinct CDR3 sequences. Sequenced material: naive CXCR3- CD8+ T cells from blood. The subset is: CD45RO-CCR7+CD27+CD95- naive CD8+ T cells lacking CXCR3 (TNR3-). Every receptor here comes from a human donor in good health. Some clones in this sample may be carry-over from other donors' samples.

The rearrangement links TRBV7-9 to TRBJ1-1. This CDR3 has 12 amino acids. Germline V lookup: CDR1 SEHNR, CDR2 FQNEAQ (reference sequence). The CDR3 sequence is CASSVGGDEAFF. Full variable domain (outside the CDR3, taken from reference TRBV7-9 and TRBJ1-1): DTGVSQNPRHKITKRGQNVTFRCDPISEHNRLYWYRQTLGQGPEFLTYFQNEAQLEKSRLLSDRFSAERPKGSFSTLEIQRTEQGDSAMYLCASSVGGDEAFFGQGTRLTVV.

The V call is TRBV10-3, the J call TRBJ2-1; TCRdb gives TRBD2 as the D gene, but with no DNA this cannot be confirmed. The CDR3 spans 15 residues. CDR1 and CDR2 from the germline V gene are ENHRY and SYGVKD. The CDR3: CAISGDLAVDNEQFF.

The chain joins TRBV7-9 to TRBJ2-5; the TCRdb call, TRBD2, lacks DNA for checking. The CDR3 has 14 residues. Germline lookup yields CDR1 SEHNR and CDR2 FQNEAQ (reference sequence). The CDR3 is CASSFRGLEETQYF.

The chain joins TRBV11-2 to TRBJ2-2; absent DNA, TCRdb's TRBD1 call cannot be checked. CDR3 size: 15 residues. Germline loops: CDR1 SGHAT, CDR2 FQNNGV. The CDR3 sequence is CASSPYRGRGGELFF.

The chain uses TRBV12-3 or TRBV12-4 and TRBJ2-7; the D call from TCRdb, TRBD1, cannot be confirmed without DNA. There are 17 residues in the CDR3. The CDR3 sequence: CASSSGQGKPVIYEQYF.

The chain combines TRBV19 with TRBJ2-1. CDR1 LNHDA and CDR2 SQIVND come from the germline V gene (reference sequence). This CDR3 comprises 13 residues. CDR3 sequence: CASRSGSYNEQFF.

The genes are TRBV6-6 and TRBJ2-7; the TRBD2 assignment by TCRdb is unverifiable without DNA. CDR3 length: 12 residues. Germline-derived CDR1 and CDR2 are MNHNY and SVGAGI (reference sequence). Here the CDR3 reads CASSWALYEQYF.

The chain uses TRBV12-3 or TRBV12-4 and TRBJ1-2. This CDR3 has 13 residues. The CDR3 region is CASSYYSNYGYTF.

The rearrangement joins TRBV12-3 or TRBV12-4 to TRBJ2-1. The CDR3 contains 13 residues. CDR3 region: CASSLSHYNEQFF.

J is TRBJ2-1 and V is TRBV12-3 or TRBV12-4; TCRdb names TRBD2, which stays unverified in the absence of DNA. The CDR3 loop spans 16 amino acids. The CDR3 here is CASSLAADKTNNEQFF.

The chain uses TRBV7-6 and TRBJ2-2; no DNA is available, so the TRBD2 call from TCRdb remains unchecked. The CDR3 has 21 residues. Germline assignment: CDR1 SGHVS and CDR2 FNYEAQ. The CDR3 sequence is CASSRGRSSGLAGVNTGELFF.

The chain combines TRBV4-3 with TRBJ2-3; TCRdb selects TRBD2, and the lack of DNA leaves this call unchecked. From germline, CDR1 is LGHNA and CDR2 YSLEER. CDR3 size: 16 residues. The CDR3 reads CASSQVLAGVWDTQYF.

This chain uses TRBV28 with TRBJ2-7; TCRdb indicates TRBD1, and absent DNA this call remains unverified. The germline V gene encodes CDR1 MDHEN and CDR2 SYDVKM. The length of the CDR3 is 13 residues. CDR3 loop: CASLDRVRDEQYF. Drawing the rest from reference TRBV28 and TRBJ2-7, the complete variable domain is DVKVTQSSRYLVKRTGEKVFLECVQDMDHENMFWYRQDPGLGLRLIYFSYDVKMKEKGDIPEGYSVSREKKERFSLILESASTNQTSMYLCASLDRVRDEQYFGPGTRLTVT.

The chain carries TRBV20-1 and TRBJ2-3; there is no DNA to check the TCRdb D call of TRBD2. This CDR3 contains 15 residues. Germline loops: CDR1 DFQATT, CDR2 SNEGSKA (reference sequence). The CDR3 here is CSARDLAGVPDTQYF.

The V and J genes are TRBV12-3 or TRBV12-4 and TRBJ2-3; TCRdb calls TRBD1, which cannot be checked without DNA. This CDR3 has 15 residues. The CDR3 sequence: CASRTGEDSTDTQYF.

The chain joins TRBV12-3 or TRBV12-4 to TRBJ1-4. This CDR3 is built from 11 residues. The CDR3 region is CASTFNEKLFF.

The J gene is TRBJ1-2, the V gene TRBV29-1; no DNA is available, so the TRBD1 call from TCRdb remains unchecked. CDR3 length equals 18 residues. Germline values: CDR1 SQVTM, CDR2 ANQGSEA. The CDR3 protein is CSVEVVINPRTGGLSLTF.

The CDR3 sequence: CTSSLAGPFREQYF. The chain joins TRBV7-9 to TRBJ2-7; TCRdb lists TRBD1, though no DNA is available to test this call. The CDR3 is made up of 14 amino acids. Germline CDR1 SEHNR, CDR2 FQNEAQ (reference sequence).

V is TRBV27 and J is TRBJ2-3; the TCRdb D gene call, TRBD1, has no DNA to confirm it. The CDR3 is 16 amino acids. Germline assignment: CDR1 MNHEY and CDR2 SMNVEV (reference sequence). CDR3 amino acids: CASSSSGTESTDTQYF.

The chain combines TRBV24-1 with TRBJ2-2; the D call from TCRdb, TRBD2, cannot be confirmed without DNA. CDR1 KGHDR and CDR2 SFDVKD come from the germline V gene. The CDR3 covers 13 residues. The CDR3 spells CATEEGHTGELFF.

The rearrangement links TRBV20-1 to TRBJ2-1. Germline V lookup: CDR1 DFQATT, CDR2 SNEGSKA (reference sequence). The CDR3 covers 15 residues. CDR3 in amino acids: CSASLSRVFYNEQFF.

V usage is TRBV7-8 and J usage is TRBJ2-7; TCRdb returns TRBD1, unconfirmable since there is no DNA. This CDR3 contains 13 residues. Germline V gives CDR1 SGHVS, CDR2 FQNEAQ. CDR3 protein: CASSTGTDYEQYF. The variable domain in full, completed from reference TRBV7-8 and TRBJ2-7, reads GAGVSQSPRYKVAKRGQDVALRCDPISGHVSLFWYQQALGQGPEFLTYFQNEAQLDKSGLPSDRFFAERPEGSVSTLKIQRTQQEDSAVYLCASSTGTDYEQYFGPGTRLTVT.

The chain couples TRBV12-3 or TRBV12-4 to TRBJ2-2; TCRdb proposes TRBD1, but this gene call is untestable without DNA. This CDR3 region has 14 residues. The CDR3 is CAINIGGSTGELFF.

The chain joins TRBV10-3 to TRBJ2-7; TCRdb picks TRBD1, but there is no DNA to check that call. CDR3 length equals 17 residues. The germline V gene encodes CDR1 ENHRY and CDR2 SYGVKD. The CDR3 reads CAISDPLRQGSPYEQYF.

This chain connects TRBV19 to TRBJ2-1. The length of the CDR3 is 15 residues. Germline CDR1 reads LNHDA; CDR2 reads SQIVND (reference sequence). This chain's CDR3 is CASSIVGRLYNEQFF.

The gene calls are TRBV9 and TRBJ2-7; TCRdb names TRBD1, which stays unverified in the absence of DNA. This CDR3 comprises 15 residues. In germline, CDR1 is SGDLS, CDR2 YYNGEE. The CDR3 protein is CASSASGTDPSEQYF.

The V gene is TRBV6-2 or TRBV6-3, the J gene TRBJ2-4; TCRdb reports TRBD2, a call that lacks DNA to check it against. CDR1 and CDR2 (germline): MNHEY, SVGEGT. The CDR3 runs 14 residues. The CDR3 region is CATREGARKNIQYF.

The chain uses TRBV7-6 and TRBJ2-2; as DNA is missing, the TRBD1 call by TCRdb cannot be tested. This CDR3 is 16 amino acids long. CDR1 is SGHVS, CDR2 FNYEAQ, per germline. The CDR3 sequence: CASGPWQGENTGELFF. The full variable domain, in which reference TRBV7-6 and TRBJ2-2 provide the parts outside the CDR3, is GAGVSQSPRYKVTKRGQDVALRCDPISGHVSLYWYRQALGQGPEFLTYFNYEAQQDKSGLPNDRFSAERPEGSISTLTIQRTEQRDSAMYRCASGPWQGENTGELFFGEGSRLTVL.

The chain uses TRBV29-1 and TRBJ2-2; lacking DNA, the TRBD1 call made by TCRdb goes unchecked. The CDR3 length is 15 residues. Germline CDR1 is SQVTM and CDR2 is ANQGSEA. This CDR3 is CSVEWTGRATGELFF.

This rearrangement joins TRBV7-9 to TRBJ2-7; TCRdb proposes TRBD2, but this gene call is untestable without DNA. Germline CDR1 reads SEHNR; CDR2 reads FQNEAQ (reference sequence). CDR3 length: 14 residues. CDR3 loop: CASGGTTGSYEQYF.

The chain links TRBV4-1 to TRBJ2-1; TCRdb's D call, TRBD2, is unchecked because there is no DNA. The germline CDR1 and CDR2 sequences are MGHRA and YSYEKL. The CDR3 sequence is 15 residues long. This chain's CDR3 is CASSTGLAGGNEQFF.

V usage is TRBV12-3 or TRBV12-4 and J usage is TRBJ2-1. The CDR3 runs to 15 residues. Here the CDR3 reads CASSSWRSSYNEQFF.